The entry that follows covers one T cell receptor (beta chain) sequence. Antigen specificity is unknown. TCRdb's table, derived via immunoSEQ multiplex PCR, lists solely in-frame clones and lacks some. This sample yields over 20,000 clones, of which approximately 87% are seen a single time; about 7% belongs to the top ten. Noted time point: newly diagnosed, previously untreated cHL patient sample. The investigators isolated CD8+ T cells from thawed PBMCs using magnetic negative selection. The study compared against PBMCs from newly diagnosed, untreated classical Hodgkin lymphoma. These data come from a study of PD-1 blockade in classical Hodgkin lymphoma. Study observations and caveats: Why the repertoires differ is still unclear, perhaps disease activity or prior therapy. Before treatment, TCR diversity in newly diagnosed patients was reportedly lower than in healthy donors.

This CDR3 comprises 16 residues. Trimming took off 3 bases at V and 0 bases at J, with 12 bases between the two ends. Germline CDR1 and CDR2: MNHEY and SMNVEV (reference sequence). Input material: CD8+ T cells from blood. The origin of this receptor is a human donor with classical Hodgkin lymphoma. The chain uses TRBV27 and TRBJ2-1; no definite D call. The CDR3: CASSLQAASSYNEQFF. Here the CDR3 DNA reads TGTGCCAGCAGTTTGCAAGCTGCTAGCTCCTACAATGAGCAGTTCTTC.